This TCR beta chain emerged from a study of shared clonotypes between healthy human individuals. Study results and caveats: Sharing across four donors was seen in 5% to 5.5% of naive CD4 clonotypes. Donor clonotype sharing was expected to depend on sequencing depth.

Libraries were prepared by immunoSEQ multiplex PCR; TCRdb keeps only in-frame clonotypes and omits some of them. The repertoire holds 950,000 to 1,200,000 clones, roughly 80% seen once, with approximately 0.95% in the top ten. Of note for this clone: What it binds is not known.

This receptor was identified in a young man in good health. Some clones in this sample may be carry-over from other donors' samples. Input material: memory CD4+ T cells from PBMCs. Subset: CD45RA-negative fraction.

In DNA, the CDR3 is TGTGCCAGCAGATTAGGGGGTAATTCCTACGAGCAGTACTTC. This codes for CASRLGGNSYEQYF. The V gene is TRBV2, the J gene TRBJ2-7; D is possibly TRBD1 (6 bases). Trimming removed 6 bases from V and 1 base from J, with 13 bases in between. The CDR3 has 14 amino acids. Germline V gene data show CDR1 as SNHLY and CDR2 as FYNNEI.